The TCR beta chain described here comes from a study of cytomegalovirus exposure and HLA in healthy donors. V dropped 3 bases and J dropped 6; count of bases not matched to a gene: 6. The CDR3 extends over 16 amino acids. Germline lookup yields CDR1 MNHEY and CDR2 SMNVEV (reference sequence). Primers for the PCR totalled 60 Vbeta and 13 Jbeta. The protocol was immunoSEQ multiplex PCR, while the TCRdb copy is restricted to in-frame clones and leaves out a portion. There are around 70,000 clones in the sample; more than 55% occur only once, and 4.9% lies in the top ten. Sequencing used PBMCs. The TCR was taken from a man between 60 and 75 years old in good health and CMV-seropositive. The J gene is TRBJ2-3, the V gene TRBV27; 13 bases align to TRBD2. CDR3 sequence reads: CASSLGTSGAGDTQYF. CDR3 coding DNA: TGTGCCAGCAGTTTGGGGACTAGCGGGGCCGGGGATACGCAGTATTTT.